Here is one T cell receptor beta chain with its context. The data originate from a study of CD8 T cells in Susac syndrome. Random hexamers were used to reverse transcribe an amount of roughly 0.5 to 1 ug RNA. One entry per CDR3 protein results from TCRdb running MiXCR on the immunoSEQ multiplex PCR reads. The sample lists some 150,000 distinct CDR3 sequences; 90% to 97% were seen once. CDR3 length: 16 residues. The V gene's germline CDR1 is MDHEN and CDR2 SYDVKM. V gave up 9 bases and J gave up 7 bases; unmatched junction bases: 18. This receptor was obtained from a human donor with Susac syndrome. The chain joins TRBV28 to TRBJ1-5; TRBD1 matches 7 bases. Sequencing was done on a sample of CD4+ T cells from PBMCs. The CDR3 DNA reads TGTGCCAGTAGCGCCCCCGGGACAGAGCGCGGGCAGCCCCAGCATTTT. The encoded protein is CASSAPGTERGQPQHF.